These T cell receptor beta chains were read from a single sample in a study of blood T cell repertoires in COVID-19. Some clones are missing from TCRdb's copy, which holds only in-frame ones; the method was immunoSEQ multiplex PCR. The data show some 160,000 clones, around four fifths seen once. The sample consisted of peripheral blood. The receptors shown here come from a woman aged 80 or older with COVID-19, enrolled during active disease. Each CDR3 is given with its conserved first and last residue. Each record gives: D gene, J gene, V gene, clone size, CDR3 DNA, CDR3 protein. A D gene is named only where the DNA matches it firmly. Clone sizes are given selectively: once, few, many, or a class where the clone is expanded.

- | TRBJ2-7 | TRBV11-3 | - | TGTGCCAGCAGCTTAGCCTCAGGGATATCCTACGAGCAGTACTTC | CASSLASGISYEQYF
- | TRBJ1-2 | TRBV28 | - | TGTGCCAGCAGGAATCTAGGGGGCTATGGCTACACCTTC | CASRNLGGYGYTF
TRBD1 | TRBJ1-2 | TRBV5-5 | - | TGTGCCAGCAGCCCTAATGCACAGGGGAGGATCCTCTATGGCTACACCTTC | CASSPNAQGRILYGYTF
TRBD2 | TRBJ2-7 | TRBV6-5 | once | TGTGCCAGCCCGCTTAGCGGGAGCTGTCACGAGCAGTACTTC | CASPLSGSCHEQYF
TRBD2 | TRBJ2-2 | TRBV3-1/TRBV3-2 | once | TGTGCCAGCAGCCAAATAGCGGGGTCACCCGGGGAGCTGTTTTTT | CASSQIAGSPGELFF
TRBD1 | TRBJ2-7 | TRBV2 | - | TGTGCCAGCATGAGAGGGACAGACTACGAGCAGTACTTC | CASMRGTDYEQYF
- | TRBJ1-2 | TRBV28 | - | TGTGCCAGCGGTCTAGTCTACTATGGCTACACCTTC | CASGLVYYGYTF
TRBD1 | TRBJ1-3 | TRBV9 | - | TGTGCCAGCAGTGGACAGGCGAGCTCTGGAAACACCATATATTTT | CASSGQASSGNTIYF
TRBD1 | TRBJ2-2 | TRBV5-4 | - | TGTGCCAGCAGCTTGTCGGGACAGGGTCGGACCGGGGAGCTGTTTTTT | CASSLSGQGRTGELFF
TRBD1 | TRBJ2-7 | TRBV18 | - | TGTGCCAGCTCACCACCGGGGACAGGAGGCTCCTACGAGCAGTACTTC | CASSPPGTGGSYEQYF
TRBD2 | TRBJ2-7 | TRBV6-5 | - | TGTGCCAGCAGTTACGCCCAGCGGGGCGGGCAACACGAGCAGTACTTC | CASSYAQRGGQHEQYF
TRBD1 | TRBJ1-4 | TRBV10-3 | - | TGTGCCATCAGAGAGACAGGGCGTAGTGAAAAACTGTTTTTT | CAIRETGRSEKLFF
- | TRBJ2-5 | TRBV6-5 | - | TGTGCCAGCAGTCTGTACCAGGAAGGGGGGACCCAGTACTTC | CASSLYQEGGTQYF
- | TRBJ2-1 | TRBV7-9 | - | TGTGCCAGCAGCTTTCTAGCGCCCAATGAGCAGTTCTTC | CASSFLAPNEQFF
- | TRBJ1-4 | TRBV2 | - | TGTGCCAGCACGGGACTCACTAATGAAAAACTGTTTTTT | CASTGLTNEKLFF
- | TRBJ1-1 | TRBV5-1 | - | TGCGCCAGCAGAGCAATGACAGACACTGAAGCTTTCTTT | CASRAMTDTEAFF
- | TRBJ1-1 | TRBV7-9 | - | TGTGCCAGCAGCTTAAGCGCCCCCGGCACTGAAGCTTTCTTT | CASSLSAPGTEAFF
TRBD1 | TRBJ2-5 | TRBV10-3 | few | TGTGCCATCAGTGATCGGACAGGGGGCTGGGAGACCCAGTACTTC | CAISDRTGGWETQYF
TRBD1 | TRBJ1-5 | TRBV6-5 | - | TGTGCCAGCATGGACAGGGTGGGCAATCAGCCCCAGCATTTT | CASMDRVGNQPQHF
- | TRBJ1-2 | TRBV3-1/TRBV3-2 | once | TGTGCCAGCAGCCAAGCTAGGTATGGCTACACCTTC | CASSQARYGYTF
TRBD2 | TRBJ2-5 | TRBV12-3/TRBV12-4 | - | TGTGCCAGCCAGCGGGGGGCACAAGAGACCCAGTACTTC | CASQRGAQETQYF
TRBD1 | TRBJ1-1 | TRBV23-1 | - | TGCGCCAGCTTACCTATGGGGGACAGGGCTCCTCTGGAAGCTTTCTTT | CASLPMGDRAPLEAFF
- | TRBJ1-2 | TRBV18 | - | TGTGCCAGCTCACCCCTGAATAGTGAGCACTCACCTAACTATGGCTACACCTTC | CASSPLNSEHSPNYGYTF
TRBD1 | TRBJ2-3 | TRBV5-1 | - | TGCGCCAGCAGCCTAAGGACAGGGGCAGATACGCAGTATTTT | CASSLRTGADTQYF
TRBD1 | TRBJ2-7 | TRBV15 | - | TGTGCCACCAGCGGACAGGGGTTACGCGAGCAGTACTTC | CATSGQGLREQYF
- | TRBJ2-5 | TRBV6-6 | - | TGTGCCAGCAGTTACTCGATGAGGGAGACCCAGTACTTC | CASSYSMRETQYF
TRBD2 | TRBJ2-2 | TRBV4-1 | - | TGCGCCAGCAGCCCAGCGGGATACACCGGGGAGCTGTTTTTT | CASSPAGYTGELFF
- | TRBJ1-3 | TRBV21-1 | once | TGTGCCAGCAGCAAAGTAAGGCCCCCCCCCAGGGCCGAGGCGGAAAGAACCATATATTTT | CASSKVRPPPRAEAERTIYF
- | TRBJ2-5 | TRBV4-1 | - | TGCGCCAGCAGCCAAGTCGCTTGGAGCTCGGGCCAAGAGACCCAGTACTTC | CASSQVAWSSGQETQYF